This T cell receptor beta chain was sequenced in a study of blood T cell repertoires in COVID-19. Study details: PBMCs, B-cell-depleted T cells, or T cells were the source of the cDNA or gDNA that made up the material.

The CDR3 has 17 residues. V dropped 4 bases and J dropped 0 bases, with 17 bases sitting between them. The V gene's germline CDR1 is KGHDR and CDR2 SFDVKD. Sequencing used immunoSEQ multiplex PCR; TCRdb keeps in-frame clones, though not all of them. The sample includes around 64,000 clones, roughly 91% of them seen just once. This TCR was sampled from a human donor in a cohort sampled during active COVID-19. The sequenced material came from peripheral blood. This rearrangement joins TRBV24-1 to TRBJ2-5, with a weak D call TRBD2 (6 bases). CDR3 bases: TGTGCCACCAGTGACCCCGGGGCTAGCGCGTACCAAGAGACCCAGTACTTC. This gives the protein CATSDPGASAYQETQYF.